The present TCR beta chain was sequenced within a study of T cell repertoires in cytomegalovirus infection. Study summary: Indications of both CMV infection and matching HLA type were provided by public TCR beta signatures.

Via MiXCR, TCRdb re-called the reads, giving one row per CDR3 protein. The sample consists of around 310,000 distinct CDR3 sequences, almost 30% of them appearing once. The sample holds a few counts of this clonotype. Its antigen is as yet unknown. Whole-study findings and limits: Predominance within the ex vivo response was attributable to HLA-C-restricted CMV-specific TCR beta clonotypes. Identification of carriers of CMV plus the relevant HLA was achieved through cumulative public TCR beta family frequency.

This receptor was identified in a human donor in good health (CMV status not recorded). Some clones in this sample may be carry-over from other donors' samples. The sequencing used cultured PBMCs, collected from culture after CMV antigen stimulation.

This chain's CDR3 is CASSPTWGARQETQYF. CDR3 DNA sequence: TGTGCCAGCAGTCCGACCTGGGGAGCGCGGCAAGAGACCCAGTACTTC. The V gene is TRBV7-8, the J gene TRBJ2-5, with a tentative D call TRBD2 (5 bases). This CDR3 comprises 16 residues. Germline CDR1 is SGHVS and CDR2 is FQNEAQ. V shed 6 bases and J shed 2 bases, with 19 bases lying between them.